The 30 T cell receptor beta chains below all came from one sample that was sequenced in a study of regulatory T cells in long-lasting Graves disease. Arm-PCR of CDR3 regions and iRepertoire HTBI primers were used to build TCR beta libraries. One entry per CDR3 protein results from TCRdb running MiXCR on the multiplex PCR reads. The table includes roughly 700,000 distinct CDR3 sequences, 30% detected once. Time point indicated: persistent/refractory GD, antithyroid drugs over 5 years with positive TRAb. PBMC RNA was the source of the TCR library. Sequenced material: peripheral blood mononuclear cells (PBMCs), taken when the disease was refractory, from a patient treated with antithyroid drugs. The receptors shown here come from a female donor with Graves disease.

The V call is TRBV3-1, the J call TRBJ1-2; D remains unclear. In germline, CDR1 is LGHDT, CDR2 YNNKEL (reference sequence). V gave up 6 bases and J gave up 4 bases, with 12 bases separating them. The CDR3 loop spans 13 amino acids. The CDR3 DNA reads as TGTGCCAGCAGGAGTGTTTTATCCTATGGCTACACCTTC. This gives the protein CASRSVLSYGYTF.

The table lists this clonotype with a few counts. This chain uses TRBV20-1 with TRBJ2-4; 10 bases agree with TRBD2. The junction had 7 bases not matched to a gene; V was cut back by 6 bases and J by 8 bases. The CDR3 contains 13 residues. Germline-derived CDR1 and CDR2 are DFQATT and SNEGSKA (reference sequence). The CDR3 DNA is TGCAGTGCGAGGACTAGCGGAACCCACATTCAGTACTTC. It yields the protein CSARTSGTHIQYF.

J is TRBJ2-7 and V is TRBV6-5; 10 bases align to TRBD1. J was trimmed by 3 bases and V by 0 bases; bases with no gene match: 2. There are 15 residues in the CDR3. CDR1 MNHEY and CDR2 SVGAGI come from the germline V gene. The CDR3 spells CASSYSGQGIYEQYF. The CDR3 DNA reads as TGTGCCAGCAGTTACTCGGGACAGGGGATCTACGAGCAGTACTTC.

A few counts support this clonotype. The chain joins TRBV20-1 to TRBJ2-7; no reliable D call. The CDR3 spans 13 residues. With 3 bases removed from V and 5 bases from J, the gap between germline ends came to 14 bases. In germline, CDR1 is DFQATT, CDR2 SNEGSKA (reference sequence). The CDR3 region is CSARSGLRDEQYF. CDR3 bases: TGCAGTGCTAGGAGTGGCCTTCGGGACGAGCAGTACTTC.

This clonotype was observed a handful of times. The V call is TRBV27, the J call TRBJ2-7; the match to TRBD1 covers 9 bases. CDR3 size: 15 residues. Germline-derived CDR1 and CDR2 are MNHEY and SMNVEV (reference sequence). With V trimmed by 1 base and J by 6 bases, 7 bases remained unmatched. The CDR3 nucleotides are TGTGCCAGCAGTTTATACGGGACAGGGACCCGCGAGCAGTACTTC. Its translation is CASSLYGTGTREQYF.

This clonotype was picked up a small number of times. The V and J genes are TRBV19 and TRBJ1-1, with 8 positions matching TRBD1. The CDR3 extends over 15 amino acids. CDR1 and CDR2 from the germline V gene are LNHDA and SQIVND (reference sequence). V was pared by 4 bases and J by 2 bases, with 6 bases of the junction left unmatched. In DNA form, the CDR3 reads TGTGCCAGTAGTAGGGCGGGACAGGTCAACACTGAAGCTTTCTTT. Protein sequence: CASSRAGQVNTEAFF.

The V and J genes are TRBV5-1 and TRBJ1-5, with a weak D call TRBD1 (6 bases). V was clipped by 4 bases and J by 0 bases, with 11 bases between them. This CDR3 is built from 15 residues. Germline V gives CDR1 SGHRS, CDR2 YFSETQ. CDR3 region: CASSEDSYSNQPQHF. CDR3 DNA: TGCGCCAGCAGCGAGGACAGCTATAGCAATCAGCCCCAGCATTTT.

V and J are TRBV28 and TRBJ1-2, with 8 positions matching TRBD1. V was clipped by 5 bases and J by 8 bases; unmatched bases: 4. Looked up from germline, CDR1 is MDHEN and CDR2 is SYDVKM. This CDR3 is 12 amino acids long. The CDR3 DNA reads TGTGCCAGCAGTACCGGACAGGGAGGCTACACCTTC. Encoded protein: CASSTGQGGYTF.

The chain recombines TRBV27 with TRBJ1-2; perhaps TRBD1 as D (6 bases). Germline loops: CDR1 MNHEY, CDR2 SMNVEV (reference sequence). V gave up 2 bases and J gave up 3 bases, with 16 bases separating them. There are 16 residues in the CDR3. CDR3 region: CASSLGVRGMDYGYTF. CDR3 in DNA: TGTGCCAGCAGTTTAGGGGTCAGGGGTATGGACTATGGCTACACCTTC.

The rearrangement joins TRBV19 to TRBJ1-2; possibly TRBD1 for D (5 bases). The CDR3 totals 14 residues. In germline, CDR1 is LNHDA, CDR2 SQIVND (reference sequence). V was clipped by 5 bases and J by 7 bases, with 17 bases between them. This CDR3 is CASSPSGKGLGYTF. The CDR3 DNA follows: TGTGCCAGTAGTCCCTCGGGGAAGGGGCTTGGCTACACCTTC.

The genes are TRBV25-1 and TRBJ1-2, with D unclear. CDR1 is MGHDK and CDR2 is SYGVNS in the germline V gene. Between the trimmed V and J ends, which lost 4 bases and 1 base, there was a span of 10 bases. This CDR3 is 14 amino acids long. CDR3 sequence (DNA): TGTGCCAGCAGTGGTGTCGGGTTTAACTATGGCTACACCTTC. This encodes CASSGVGFNYGYTF.

This chain uses TRBV11-2 with TRBJ2-3; D is perhaps TRBD2 (6 bases). Looked up from germline, CDR1 is SGHAT and CDR2 is FQNNGV. This CDR3 has 16 residues. Trimming took 5 bases from V and 2 from J, leaving 17 bases between them. The DNA for the CDR3 is TGTGCCAGCAGCCCCCGGCTAGCGAGCCTCACAGATACGCAGTATTTT. As protein: CASSPRLASLTDTQYF.

The CDR3 nucleotides read TGTGCCAGCAGCGTAGGGGGGGTGAGCACTGAAGCTTTCTTT. This encodes CASSVGGVSTEAFF. This rearrangement joins TRBV9 to TRBJ1-1; tentative D call: TRBD1 (5 bases). The CDR3 has 14 amino acids. Trimming stripped 0 bases from V and 4 bases from J, with 10 bases between. From germline, CDR1 is SGDLS and CDR2 YYNGEE.

This clonotype showed up just a few times. J is TRBJ2-4 and V is TRBV10-3; 8 nucleotides match TRBD2. The V gene end was trimmed by 4 bases and the J gene end by 1 base; junction bases not matched to a gene: 6. Germline V CDR1 and CDR2: ENHRY, SYGVKD. This CDR3 comprises 16 residues. CDR3 nucleotide sequence: TGTGCCATCAGTGCCCCGGGAGGGCCGGCCAAAAACATTCAGTACTTC. This gives the protein CAISAPGGPAKNIQYF.

The rearrangement uses TRBV20-1 and TRBJ2-7, with D possibly TRBD1 on 5 matching bases. V was trimmed by 4 bases and J by 0 bases, leaving 10 bases between them. Looked up from germline, CDR1 is DFQATT and CDR2 is SNEGSKA (reference sequence). This CDR3 contains 13 residues. CDR3 DNA sequence: TGCAGTGCTAAGCGCCAGGGCTCCTACGAGCAGTACTTC. Protein sequence: CSAKRQGSYEQYF.

This clonotype was detected ten times or more. The gene calls are TRBV12-3 or TRBV12-4 and TRBJ1-2; a weak D match, TRBD1 (5 bases). The CDR3 totals 14 residues. The V end lost 6 bases, the J end lost 4 bases, and 15 bases lay between the germline ends. CDR3 DNA: TGTGCCAGCAGCACCAGAGGGACGGTCTATGGCTACACCTTC. It yields the protein CASSTRGTVYGYTF.

This clonotype has just a few counts. V and J are TRBV20-1 and TRBJ2-7, with a weak D call TRBD1 (6 bases). The germline CDR1 and CDR2 sequences are DFQATT and SNEGSKA (reference sequence). The length of the CDR3 is 12 residues. V shed 6 bases and J shed 1 base, with 10 bases lying between them. The CDR3 DNA reads TGCAGTGCCCCGACAGGATCCTACGAGCAGTACTTC. Its protein product is CSAPTGSYEQYF.

The chain has TRBV13 and TRBJ2-5, with D hard to call. This CDR3 spans 13 amino acids. V lost 0 bases and J lost 5, with 7 bases in between. Germline V gives CDR1 PRHDT, CDR2 FYEKMQ (reference sequence). This chain's CDR3 is CASSLGDGETQYF. The CDR3 DNA reads as TGTGCCAGCAGCTTAGGGGATGGGGAGACCCAGTACTTC.

The CDR3 DNA sequence: TGCAGTGCTAGAGAGCCCCAGCACGACTATGGCTACACCTTC. Amino acid sequence: CSAREPQHDYGYTF. The genes are TRBV20-1 and TRBJ1-2; D gene ambiguous. CDR1 and CDR2 (germline): DFQATT, SNEGSKA (reference sequence). Trimming pared 0 bases from V and 3 bases from J, leaving 11 bases between. The CDR3 is made up of 14 amino acids.

This chain joins TRBV3-1 and TRBJ2-7, with 8 bases aligning to TRBD1. The germline V gene encodes CDR1 LGHDT and CDR2 YNNKEL (reference sequence). With V trimmed by 4 bases and J by 7 bases, 12 bases remained unmatched. The CDR3 sequence is 15 residues long. CDR3: CASSRDRMRMGEQYF. The CDR3 DNA follows: TGTGCCAGCAGCCGGGACAGGATGAGGATGGGAGAGCAGTACTTC.

The chain couples TRBV20-1 to TRBJ2-5, with TRBD2 matching 11 bases. The length of the CDR3 is 18 residues. Looked up from germline, CDR1 is DFQATT and CDR2 is SNEGSKA (reference sequence). With V trimmed by 8 bases and J by 3 bases, 20 bases remained unmatched. The CDR3 spells CSTKIAGGFLGPKETQYF. The CDR3 DNA reads TGCAGTACTAAAATAGCGGGAGGGTTTCTTGGCCCGAAAGAGACCCAGTACTTC.

This clonotype has a count of ten or more. V and J are TRBV2 and TRBJ2-5; perhaps D is TRBD1 or TRBD2 (5 bases each). The CDR3 is made up of 13 amino acids. Germline V gene sequence: CDR1 SNHLY, CDR2 FYNNEI. The ends were cut back, 9 bases at V and 5 bases at J, with 16 bases in the middle. CDR3 loop: CASYARGGETQYF. CDR3 DNA sequence: TGTGCCAGTTACGCCCGGGGCGGCGAGACCCAGTACTTC.

The chain couples TRBV6-1 to TRBJ1-1, with 7 bases aligning to TRBD1. The CDR3 is 15 residues long. Germline CDR1 MNHNS, CDR2 SASEGT. With V trimmed by 1 base and J by 4 bases, 6 bases remained unmatched. This chain's CDR3 is CASSEGFWDSTEAFF. In nucleotides, the CDR3 is TGTGCCAGCAGTGAAGGGTTTTGGGACAGCACTGAAGCTTTCTTT.

This chain connects TRBV15 to TRBJ1-1; maybe TRBD1 (5 bases). V was trimmed by 0 bases and J by 3 bases, leaving 11 bases between them. Germline CDR1 LNHNV, CDR2 YYDKDF (reference sequence). The CDR3 is made up of 15 amino acids. This chain's CDR3 is CATSRDQGYDTEAFF. The CDR3 DNA is TGTGCCACCAGCAGAGATCAGGGTTATGACACTGAAGCTTTCTTT. Full variable domain (missing parts from reference TRBV15 and TRBJ1-1): DAMVIQNPRYQVTQFGKPVTLSCSQTLNHNVMYWYQQKSSQAPKLLFHYYDKDFNNEADTPDNFQSRRPNTSFCFLDIRSPGLGDTAMYLCATSRDQGYDTEAFFGQGTRLTVV.

The chain uses TRBV20-1 and TRBJ1-5, with a tentative D call TRBD1 (5 bases). The length of the CDR3 is 13 residues. Deletions cut 4 bases from V and 2 bases from J, with 9 bases between. Per the germline V gene, CDR1 is DFQATT and CDR2 is SNEGSKA (reference sequence). CDR3 nucleotides: TGCAGTGCTACCCGGGGGGGCAATCAGCCCCAGCATTTT. Translation: CSATRGGNQPQHF.

This sequence joins TRBV10-3 and TRBJ1-5; 8 bases are a match to TRBD1. Trimming took 3 bases from V and 4 from J; bases not matched to a gene: 5. In germline, CDR1 is ENHRY, CDR2 SYGVKD. The CDR3 runs 15 residues. Written as DNA, the CDR3 is TGTGCCATCAGTGATCTGGACAGGGAGAATCAGCCCCAGCATTTT. Translation gives CAISDLDRENQPQHF.

This clonotype was seen a few times. The CDR3 region has the DNA TGTGCCAGCAGCTTAGTTGAGGGGCCGTACAATGAGCAGTTCTTC. This codes for CASSLVEGPYNEQFF. The chain joins TRBV7-2 to TRBJ2-1; the D call may be TRBD1 or TRBD2 (5 bases each). CDR3 length: 15 amino acids. Germline CDR1 is SGHTA and CDR2 is FQGNSA. V was pared by 1 base and J by 4 bases, with 11 bases between.

This chain connects TRBV6-1 to TRBJ1-2, with 9 positions matching TRBD1. V lost 8 bases to trimming and J lost 8 bases; unmatched junction nucleotides: 12. CDR3 length: 14 amino acids. Germline V gene lookup returns CDR1 MNHNS and CDR2 SASEGT. The CDR3 is CASRPRDREAGYTF. For the CDR3, the DNA is TGTGCCAGCCGACCCCGGGACAGGGAAGCAGGCTACACCTTC.

The V call is TRBV29-1, the J call TRBJ1-2, with D possibly matching TRBD1 (6 bases). Germline CDR1 SQVTM, CDR2 ANQGSEA. This CDR3 is 12 amino acids long. The V and J ends lost 7 bases and 4 bases respectively, with 13 bases between them. This CDR3 is CSAYREIYGYTF. The CDR3 DNA follows: TGCAGCGCCTACAGGGAGATCTATGGCTACACCTTC.

This chain connects TRBV25-1 to TRBJ1-2; a possible D gene is TRBD1 (5 bases). V shed 3 bases and J shed 4 bases, with 15 bases lying between them. The CDR3 spans 15 residues. Germline-derived CDR1 and CDR2 are MGHDK and SYGVNS. CDR3: CASSDPFGGGYGYTF. CDR3 bases: TGTGCCAGCAGTGACCCTTTCGGGGGTGGCTATGGCTACACCTTC.